This record looks at one T cell receptor beta chain sequence and its context. This entry belongs to a study of shared clonotypes between healthy human individuals. This CDR3 comprises 14 residues. Germline V CDR1 and CDR2: LNHNV, YYDKDF (reference sequence). Trimming removed 2 bases at V and 3 bases at J, with 11 bases between. The protocol was immunoSEQ multiplex PCR, while the TCRdb copy is restricted to in-frame clones and leaves out a portion. The repertoire holds approximately 2.5 million clones, over 85% seen once, with roughly 0.14% in the top ten. The receptor comes from a man younger than 30 in good health. The V and J genes are TRBV15 and TRBJ2-7, with D possibly matching TRBD2 (5 bases). Sequences were obtained from naive CD4+ T cells sorted from blood. Subset: CD45RA+ positively selected. The CDR3 here is CATSRREEVYEQYF. In DNA form, the CDR3 reads TGTGCCACCAGCAGACGGGAAGAAGTCTACGAGCAGTACTTC.